The 30 T cell receptor beta chains in this list originate from one sample, sequenced in a study of graft-versus-host responses after intestinal transplantation. Some clones are missing from TCRdb's copy, which holds only in-frame ones; the method was immunoSEQ multiplex PCR. The sample records around 25,000 clones, about 40% being singletons. This specimen was alloreactive CD4+ T cells from a mixed lymphocyte reaction culture, taken before intestinal transplant. Noted subset: CFSE-low proliferating T cells sorted from approximately 6-day pre-transplant mixed lymphocyte reaction (GvH or HvG direction). The source is a human patient who received an intestinal transplant.

The gene calls are TRBV2 and TRBJ1-5; the match to TRBD1 covers 9 bases. From germline, CDR1 is SNHLY and CDR2 FYNNEI. The CDR3 runs to 15 residues. The ends lost 7 bases at V and 3 bases at J; junction bases unmatched: 7. CDR3 DNA: TGTGCCAGCACCGACTGGACAGGGGACAATCAGCCCCAGCATTTT. Residues: CASTDWTGDNQPQHF. The full variable domain, in which reference TRBV2 and TRBJ1-5 provide the parts outside the CDR3, is EPEVTQTPSHQVTQMGQEVILRCVPISNHLYFYWYRQILGQKVEFLVSFYNNEISEKSEIFDDQFSVERPDGSNFTLKIRSTKLEDSAMYFCASTDWTGDNQPQHFGDGTRLSIL.

V usage is TRBV30 and J usage is TRBJ1-5; D not resolved. This CDR3 has 13 residues. The V and J ends lost 2 bases and 6 bases respectively, with 11 bases between them. Per the germline V gene, CDR1 is GTSNPN and CDR2 is SVGIG (reference sequence). The CDR3 sequence is CAWSTGNRQPQHF. The CDR3 nucleotides read TGTGCCTGGAGTACGGGGAACCGTCAGCCCCAGCATTTT. Based on the CDR3 plus reference TRBV30 and TRBJ1-5, the full variable domain is SQTIHQWPATLVQPVGSPLSLECTVEGTSNPNLYWYRQAAGRGLQLLFYSVGIGQISSEVPQNLSASRPQDRQFILSSKKLLLSDSGFYLCAWSTGNRQPQHFGDGTRLSIL.

This clone came up a few times. The chain has TRBV27 and TRBJ1-6; D gene ambiguous. Germline CDR1 MNHEY, CDR2 SMNVEV (reference sequence). V lost 3 bases and J lost 4, with 16 bases in between. This CDR3 has 17 amino acids. CDR3 amino acids: CASSFAGIRTYNSPLHF. The CDR3 nucleotides are TGTGCCAGCAGTTTCGCCGGGATCAGGACGTATAATTCACCCCTCCACTTT.

The rearrangement uses TRBV6-5 and TRBJ1-1; unclear D gene. This CDR3 has 13 amino acids. CDR1 is MNHEY and CDR2 is SVGAGI in the germline V gene. Trimming cost V 3 bases and J 5 bases, with 10 bases left between them. CDR3 nucleotide sequence: TGTGCCAGCAGTTATCTCAGATGGACTGAAGCTTTCTTT. Its translation is CASSYLRWTEAFF.

This clone was seen only a few times. The CDR3 is CASSLGQSNSPLHF. The CDR3 DNA reads TGTGCCAGCTCACTGGGACAGTCTAATTCACCCCTCCACTTT. The chain links TRBV18 to TRBJ1-6, with 7 bases that match TRBD1. The CDR3 runs 14 residues. CDR1 KGHSH and CDR2 LQKENI come from the germline V gene. V was clipped by 4 bases and J by 6 bases; unmatched bases: 3.

The chain carries TRBV6-1 and TRBJ1-5; D call uncertain. V was pared by 7 bases and J by 2 bases, with 15 bases between. This CDR3 comprises 15 residues. CDR1 and CDR2 from the germline V gene are MNHNS and SASEGT. The CDR3 is CASIRLKEGNQPQHF. The CDR3 DNA reads TGTGCCAGCATCCGCCTAAAAGAGGGCAATCAGCCCCAGCATTTT.

V and J are TRBV7-2 and TRBJ1-2; D perhaps matches TRBD1 (5 bases). The CDR3 length is 13 residues. Trimming took off 5 bases at V and 8 bases at J, with 15 bases between the two ends. Germline CDR1 SGHTA, CDR2 FQGNSA. DNA for the CDR3: TGTGCCAGCAGCCCCACAGGCCCGCGGGGCTACACCTTC. Its translation: CASSPTGPRGYTF.

This clone appeared a single time. This rearrangement joins TRBV5-1 to TRBJ2-1; maybe TRBD2 (6 bases). This CDR3 is 16 amino acids long. V lost 6 bases and J 4 bases, leaving 20 bases between the germline ends. CDR1 and CDR2 from the germline V gene are SGHRS and YFSETQ. CDR3 loop: CASNSGTGATYNEQFF. DNA of the CDR3: TGCGCCAGCAACTCAGGGACGGGAGCGACTTACAATGAGCAGTTCTTC.

The chain couples TRBV4-2 to TRBJ1-2; a weak D match, TRBD1 (5 bases). The germline V and J ends were trimmed by 0 bases and 4 bases, with 18 bases remaining between them. This CDR3 contains 17 residues. The germline CDR1 and CDR2 sequences are LGHNA and YNFKEQ. CDR3 sequence (DNA): TGTGCCAGCAGCCAAGAAGTCCTTGTGGGGCAGATCTATGGCTACACCTTC. Translating it yields CASSQEVLVGQIYGYTF.

V gene TRBV7-9 combines with J gene TRBJ1-4; D may be TRBD1 (6 bases). Trimming shortened V by 4 bases and J by 10 bases, and 10 bases separated the two germline ends. Germline V gene sequence: CDR1 SEHNR, CDR2 FQNEAQ (reference sequence). The CDR3 runs 12 residues. The CDR3 coding sequence is TGTGCCAGCAGCTCCGGGGGGGCAAAACTGTTTTTT. It is translated as CASSSGGAKLFF.

The chain uses TRBV6-5 and TRBJ2-3, with TRBD2 identical over 7 bases. The CDR3 has 15 amino acids. The V gene end was trimmed by 0 bases and the J gene end by 4 bases; junction bases not matched to a gene: 4. Germline values: CDR1 MNHEY, CDR2 SVGAGI. This CDR3 reads CASSYSGTIPDTQYF. CDR3 sequence (DNA): TGTGCCAGCAGTTACTCCGGGACTATACCAGATACGCAGTATTTT.

This chain links TRBV5-1 with TRBJ2-7; 12 bases align to TRBD2. The CDR3 consists of 16 residues. Per germline, CDR1 SGHRS and CDR2 YFSETQ. With 0 bases clipped from V and 9 bases from J, the junction kept 10 bases outside the gene matches. Here the CDR3 reads CASSLGPSGGGSWQYF. The CDR3 nucleotides are TGCGCCAGCAGCTTGGGACCTAGCGGGGGGGGTTCGTGGCAGTACTTC.

The chain employs TRBV5-1 and TRBJ2-1; 9 nucleotides line up with TRBD1. Germline values: CDR1 SGHRS, CDR2 YFSETQ. The trim removed 5 bases at V and 4 bases at J, leaving 16 bases unmatched. The CDR3 is made up of 18 amino acids. In DNA, the CDR3 is TGCGCCAGCAGATCCTTGACAGGGGGTATCATGGTATACAATGAGCAGTTCTTC. This encodes CASRSLTGGIMVYNEQFF.

This clone has more than one count but fewer than ten. V gene TRBV6-6 combines with J gene TRBJ2-3; 8 bases line up with TRBD2. Per the germline V gene, CDR1 is MNHNY and CDR2 is SVGAGI (reference sequence). The CDR3 loop spans 16 amino acids. Germline trimming cut 8 bases from V and 2 bases from J; bases unmatched to any gene: 12. The CDR3 region is CASRRNPGGITDTQYF. CDR3 in DNA: TGTGCCAGCCGACGAAACCCGGGAGGGATCACAGATACGCAGTATTTT.

CDR3 residues: CASSVNRGNEKLFF. The CDR3 DNA follows: TGCGCCAGCAGTGTGAACAGGGGGAATGAAAAACTGTTTTTT. The chain links TRBV10-2 to TRBJ1-4; 8 bases fit TRBD1. With 4 bases clipped from V and 5 bases from J, the junction kept 3 bases outside the gene matches. This CDR3 comprises 14 residues. CDR1 is WSHSY and CDR2 is SAAADI in the germline V gene.

The chain has TRBV7-9 and TRBJ1-1; D gene unclear. Per germline, CDR1 SEHNR and CDR2 FQNEAQ (reference sequence). The CDR3 spans 15 residues. V lost 4 bases and J 5 bases, leaving 17 bases between the germline ends. The CDR3 here is CASSSTWGGGTEAFF. CDR3 DNA sequence: TGTGCCAGCAGCTCCACTTGGGGAGGAGGGACTGAAGCTTTCTTT.

This chain joins TRBV6-1 and TRBJ1-2; D might be TRBD1 (5 bases). The CDR3 is 14 residues long. Germline loops: CDR1 MNHNS, CDR2 SASEGT. V lost 10 bases, J lost 4 bases, and 19 bases lay in between. The CDR3 DNA reads as TGTGCCACCGAGCGAGAAGGGGCTTTCTATGGCTACACCTTC. Protein: CATEREGAFYGYTF.

The CDR3 bases are TGTGCCAGCTCACCAGGGACAGGGTTATACGAGCAGTACTTC. Translation: CASSPGTGLYEQYF. The V gene is TRBV18, the J gene TRBJ2-7; 9 nucleotides agree with TRBD1. Germline loops: CDR1 KGHSH, CDR2 LQKENI. This CDR3 comprises 14 residues. V was pared by 2 bases and J by 4 bases, with 3 bases of the junction left unmatched.

In this sample, this clone turned up a few times. The chain carries TRBV15 and TRBJ1-5; 7 bases map to TRBD1. Germline CDR1 is LNHNV and CDR2 is YYDKDF (reference sequence). The CDR3 sequence is 14 residues long. V was pared by 1 base and J by 11 bases, with 8 bases of the junction left unmatched. DNA for the CDR3: TGTGCCACCAGCAGAGCCGGGACAGTGCAGGCCCAGCATTTT. Amino acid sequence: CATSRAGTVQAQHF.

Written as DNA, the CDR3 is TGTGCCTGGAGTGGCTGGACAGGGGACACCGGGGAGCTGTTTTTT. Protein product: CAWSGWTGDTGELFF. The chain couples TRBV30 to TRBJ2-2, with 9 bases aligning to TRBD1. CDR3 length: 15 residues. Germline assignment: CDR1 GTSNPN and CDR2 SVGIG (reference sequence). Germline trimming cut 1 base from V and 3 bases from J; bases unmatched to any gene: 3.

The chain is built from TRBV29-1 and TRBJ2-5; 11 bases map to TRBD2. The CDR3 has 15 residues. Germline V CDR1 and CDR2: SQVTM, ANQGSEA. V shed 4 bases and J 4 bases; nucleotides not matched to a gene: 8. The DNA of the CDR3 is TGCAGCGTTGTGCGACTAGCGGGGCCGGGAGAGACCCAGTACTTC. Its protein is CSVVRLAGPGETQYF.

The CDR3 loop reads CASRASGNSEQFF. CDR3 in DNA: TGTGCCAGCAGGGCTAGCGGGAATAGTGAGCAGTTCTTC. The J gene is TRBJ2-1, the V gene TRBV2; 9 bases are a match to TRBD2. The CDR3 totals 13 residues. Trimming removed 6 bases from V and 9 bases from J; junction bases left unmatched: 6. The germline V gene encodes CDR1 SNHLY and CDR2 FYNNEI.

The J gene is TRBJ1-2, the V gene TRBV5-5, with a tentative D call TRBD1 (5 bases). This CDR3 spans 15 amino acids. With 0 bases removed from V and 0 bases from J, the gap between germline ends came to 9 bases. Germline CDR1 reads SGHKS; CDR2 reads YYEKEE (reference sequence). The CDR3 DNA reads as TGTGCCAGCAGCTTGGTTAGACAGACTAACTATGGCTACACCTTC. Translating gives CASSLVRQTNYGYTF.

The V gene is TRBV6-1, the J gene TRBJ2-3, with 8 bases fitting TRBD2. CDR3 length: 14 residues. Trimming took 5 bases from V and 4 from J; bases not matched to a gene: 5. Germline CDR1 is MNHNS and CDR2 is SASEGT. Here the CDR3 DNA reads TGTGCCAGCAGTAACGGGAGGGCCTCAGATACGCAGTATTTT. This codes for CASSNGRASDTQYF.

The chain joins TRBV7-3 to TRBJ2-2, with a tentative D call TRBD2 (6 bases). The V gene lost 2 bases and the J gene lost 7 bases, with 17 bases spanning the gap. In germline, CDR1 is SGHTA, CDR2 FQGTGA. The CDR3 contains 16 residues. The CDR3, as DNA: TGTGCCAGCAGCTTAGACGGGACTCCCGTTGGCGGGGAGCTGTTTTTT. Its translation: CASSLDGTPVGGELFF.

This clone is labeled as medium-sized (0.01 to 0.1%). The chain is built from TRBV2 and TRBJ1-3; D is ambiguous. V dropped 8 bases and J dropped 3 bases, with 11 bases sitting between them. The germline CDR1 and CDR2 sequences are SNHLY and FYNNEI. The CDR3 totals 13 residues. The CDR3 DNA reads TGTGCCAGCGCCGTCACTGGTGGAAACACCATATATTTT. Translating gives CASAVTGGNTIYF.

V is TRBV12-5 and J is TRBJ2-2; D is unclear. From germline, CDR1 is LGHNT and CDR2 FRNRAP. There are 17 residues in the CDR3. The V gene lost 1 base and the J gene lost 0 bases, with 12 bases spanning the gap. The CDR3 DNA reads TGTGCTAGTGGTTTGGCCTTCGACACCTCGAACACCGGGGAGCTGTTTTTT. Protein sequence: CASGLAFDTSNTGELFF.

The chain couples TRBV28 to TRBJ2-6; TRBD1 aligns across 9 bases. This CDR3 region has 18 residues. J gave up 5 bases and V 6 bases, and 14 bases lay outside the gene matches. Germline V gene data show CDR1 as MDHEN and CDR2 as SYDVKM. Here the CDR3 DNA reads TGTGCCAGCAGGCCTGCCGGGACAGGGTCTTTTCGGGCCAACGTCCTGACTTTC. Amino acids: CASRPAGTGSFRANVLTF.

The chain couples TRBV2 to TRBJ2-7; 8 bases map to TRBD1. This CDR3 is built from 13 residues. V gave up 4 bases and J gave up 7 bases; unmatched junction bases: 6. Looked up from germline, CDR1 is SNHLY and CDR2 is FYNNEI. The CDR3 here is CASSGTGPGEQYF. CDR3 nucleotide sequence: TGTGCCAGCAGTGGGACAGGGCCTGGGGAGCAGTACTTC.

V is TRBV18 and J is TRBJ2-7; 8 positions match TRBD2. The CDR3 length is 15 residues. V shed 6 bases, J shed 2 bases, and the junction held 9 bases outside the gene matches. The germline V gene has CDR1 KGHSH and CDR2 LQKENI. The CDR3 loop is CASSPSGGAAYEQYF. The CDR3 nucleotides are TGTGCCAGCTCCCCTTCGGGGGGGGCGGCCTACGAGCAGTACTTC.